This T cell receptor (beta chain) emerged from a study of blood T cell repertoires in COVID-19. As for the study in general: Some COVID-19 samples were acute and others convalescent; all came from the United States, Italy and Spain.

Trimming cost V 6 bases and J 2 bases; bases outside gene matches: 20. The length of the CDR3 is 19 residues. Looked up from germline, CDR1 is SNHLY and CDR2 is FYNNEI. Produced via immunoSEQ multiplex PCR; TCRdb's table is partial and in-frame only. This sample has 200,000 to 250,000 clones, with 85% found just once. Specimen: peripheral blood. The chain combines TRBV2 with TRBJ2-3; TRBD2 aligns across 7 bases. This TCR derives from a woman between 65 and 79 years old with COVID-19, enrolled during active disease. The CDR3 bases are TGTGCCAGCAGCGCCACTTTCCCTAATCTAGCGGTAATCACAGATACGCAGTATTTT. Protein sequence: CASSATFPNLAVITDTQYF.